These 8 T cell receptor beta chains were sequenced from one sample in a study of cytomegalovirus exposure and HLA in healthy donors. The PCR employed 60 Vbeta primers together with 13 Jbeta primers. TCRdb's copy holds only in-frame clones and misses some; the assay was immunoSEQ multiplex PCR. Of about 160,000 clones in the sample, over 60% were seen once. The source material was PBMCs. These receptors were obtained from a woman between 40 and 50 years old in good health and CMV-seronegative.

This chain links TRBV2 with TRBJ1-1; D gene uncertain. The CDR3 sequence is 12 residues long. Trimming removed 4 bases from V and 8 bases from J, with 11 bases in between. The germline V gene encodes CDR1 SNHLY and CDR2 FYNNEI. The DNA of the CDR3 is TGTGCCAGCAGTGGCCCTCCGACAGAAGCTTTCTTT. Its protein product is CASSGPPTEAFF.

The chain recombines TRBV28 with TRBJ2-3; D is perhaps TRBD2 (5 bases). CDR1 is MDHEN and CDR2 is SYDVKM in the germline V gene. The CDR3 consists of 15 residues. V gave up 8 bases and J gave up 3 bases, with 18 bases separating them. This chain's CDR3 is CASRSTGKGTDTQYF. In DNA, the CDR3 is TGTGCCAGCCGATCAACGGGGAAAGGGACAGATACGCAGTATTTT.

V usage is TRBV11-2 and J usage is TRBJ2-1, with D possibly being TRBD1 (5 bases). This CDR3 has 14 residues. The ends were cut back, 7 bases at V and 8 bases at J, with 18 bases in the middle. CDR1 is SGHAT and CDR2 is FQNNGV in the germline V gene. CDR3 sequence (DNA): TGTGCCAGCACTCCCTCGGCAGGGTGGGATGAGCAGTTCTTC. It specifies CASTPSAGWDEQFF.

The V call is TRBV7-9, the J call TRBJ2-1; 9 bases are a match to TRBD1. Germline-derived CDR1 and CDR2 are SEHNR and FQNEAQ (reference sequence). The CDR3 totals 15 residues. With 4 bases clipped from V and 9 bases from J, the junction kept 10 bases outside the gene matches. The CDR3 reads CASSSPGQGSGEQFF. CDR3 nucleotides: TGTGCCAGCAGCTCTCCGGGACAGGGATCCGGTGAGCAGTTCTTC.

Only a few counts were recorded for this clone. The chain is built from TRBV10-3 and TRBJ1-1; D not certain. Looked up from germline, CDR1 is ENHRY and CDR2 is SYGVKD. Trimming pared 0 bases from V and 3 bases from J, leaving 14 bases between. The CDR3 has 16 amino acids. The CDR3 DNA follows: TGTGCCATCAGTGAGTCGTTGGGAGTAAGGGACACTGAAGCTTTCTTT. Its translation: CAISESLGVRDTEAFF.

This chain links TRBV5-4 with TRBJ1-2, with TRBD1 matching over 8 bases. Losses at the gene ends were 5 bases for V and 2 bases for J; bases not matched to a gene: 8. CDR1 is SGHNT, CDR2 YYREEE, per germline (reference sequence). There are 15 residues in the CDR3. CDR3 protein: CASRFQGAENYGYTF. The CDR3 region has the DNA TGTGCCAGCAGGTTTCAGGGGGCCGAAAACTATGGCTACACCTTC.

The V gene is TRBV6-5, the J gene TRBJ2-3, with 7 bases that match TRBD2. The CDR3 is 15 residues long. Germline V gene data show CDR1 as MNHEY and CDR2 as SVGAGI. J gave up 0 bases and V 6 bases, and 6 bases lay outside the gene matches. In nucleotides, the CDR3 is TGTGCCAGCAGGATGAGCGGGGCGAGCACAGATACGCAGTATTTT. Translating gives CASRMSGASTDTQYF.

This clone was observed once. J is TRBJ1-3 and V is TRBV7-6; D gene uncertain. Germline-derived CDR1 and CDR2 are SGHVS and FNYEAQ. V lost 0 bases, J lost 0 bases, and 15 bases lay in between. CDR3 length equals 18 residues. For the CDR3, the DNA is TGTGCCAGCAGCTTAGCGAATCGGCAGGCGCACTCTGGAAACACCATATATTTT. Protein product: CASSLANRQAHSGNTIYF.